Shown below are 29 T cell receptor beta chains from a single sample sequenced in a study of spatial heterogeneity in lung cancer (dated by TCRdb to about 2019). Libraries were made using 5' RACE. Data came from a NextSeq 500. The public sequencing data were trimmed at Q25 with fastp and processed into clonotypes with MiXCR by TCRdb, which kept only in-frame beta chains. Every distinct CDR3 protein forms one entry, paired with its most common genes and DNA. The sample data list a few thousand distinct CDR3 sequences, and around a fifth of these were observed just once. The leading ten clones occupy roughly 23% of the sample. The time point label on this specimen signifies: sample taken at primary tumor resection. TCR sequencing used whole RNA extracted from tumor and nontumor lung tissue, or from cryopreserved PBMC samples, without cell sorting. The sample was normal lung tissue next to the tumor, taken at surgery. All receptors come from a female donor with early-stage non-small cell lung cancer.

This clonotype qualifies as medium-sized. A library made for alpha chains picked up this beta chain off target, so its size means little. V usage is TRBV6-5 and J usage is TRBJ2-7; D perhaps matches TRBD1 (6 bases). The CDR3 sequence is 13 residues long. Germline CDR1 is MNHEY and CDR2 is SVGAGI. The ends were cut back, 4 bases at V and 12 bases at J, with 19 bases in the middle. CDR3 nucleotide sequence: TGTGCCAGCAGTTCCCCAAGACAGGACGACAGGTACTTC. Amino acid sequence: CASSSPRQDDRYF.

As to this clonotype: Because the library targeted alpha chains, this beta chain is an off-target read whose size means little. The chain joins TRBV29-1 to TRBJ2-5; D could derive from TRBD1 or TRBD2 (5 bases each). The germline gives CDR1 SQVTM, CDR2 ANQGSEA. This CDR3 contains 14 residues. The germline V and J ends were trimmed by 3 bases and 1 base, with 12 bases remaining between them. The CDR3 region is CSVELGVSQETQYF. In DNA form, the CDR3 reads TGCAGCGTTGAGTTGGGGGTATCCCAAGAGACCCAGTACTTC.

By proportion, this clonotype is medium-sized. This beta chain is a stray sequence in a library constructed for alpha chains; its clone size is not meaningful. This chain uses TRBV3-1 with TRBJ1-5; unclear D gene. The CDR3 totals 15 residues. CDR1 is LGHDT and CDR2 is YNNKEL in the germline V gene (reference sequence). V was trimmed by 4 bases and J by 0 bases, leaving 10 bases between them. The CDR3 nucleotides are TGTGCCAGCAGCCCTGCGGGGATTAGCAATCAGCCCCAGCATTTT. It yields the protein CASSPAGISNQPQHF.

By sample share, this clonotype is medium-sized. The library was built for alpha chains, so this beta chain is an off-target read and its size means little. The CDR3 protein is CSARDAGTSDQETQYF. The CDR3 DNA reads as TGCAGTGCTAGAGATGCCGGGACTAGCGACCAAGAGACCCAGTACTTC. The chain employs TRBV20-1 and TRBJ2-5; 10 bases agree with TRBD2. Germline CDR1 is DFQATT and CDR2 is SNEGSKA (reference sequence). Trimming cost V 0 bases and J 0 bases; bases outside gene matches: 4. The CDR3 loop spans 16 amino acids.

This clonotype qualifies as medium-sized. This beta chain is an unintended read in a library built for alpha chains; its size means little. The V gene is TRBV20-1, the J gene TRBJ2-5, with D maybe TRBD1 (5 bases). From germline, CDR1 is DFQATT and CDR2 SNEGSKA (reference sequence). V was shortened by 0 bases and J by 2 bases, with 10 bases between the two germline ends. This CDR3 region has 14 residues. The CDR3 DNA follows: TGCAGTGCTAGAGATGATGCAGGGCAAGAGACCCAGTACTTC. Its translation is CSARDDAGQETQYF.

As concerns this clonotype: The library was built for alpha chains, so this beta chain is an off-target read and its size means little. The rearrangement uses TRBV7-8 and TRBJ2-2; 15 bases fit TRBD2. The CDR3 runs to 17 residues. Germline V gives CDR1 SGHVS, CDR2 FQNEAQ. Losses at the gene ends were 5 bases for V and 4 bases for J; bases not matched to a gene: 5. DNA of the CDR3: TGTGCCAGCAGCCCACGGACTAGCGGGGGGGGCACCGGGGAGCTGTTTTTT. Residues: CASSPRTSGGGTGELFF.

This clonotype was seen many times. Because the library targeted alpha chains, this beta chain is an off-target read whose size means little. J is TRBJ2-6 and V is TRBV12-3 or TRBV12-4; 10 bases map to TRBD1. V was clipped by 6 bases and J by 0 bases; unmatched bases: 5. The CDR3 spans 17 residues. The CDR3 loop reads CASSRDRGSSGANVLTF. In DNA, the CDR3 is TGTGCCAGCAGCCGGGACAGGGGTAGCTCTGGGGCCAACGTCCTGACTTTC.

With respect to this clonotype: This beta chain is an off-target read within a library intended for alpha chains, so its frequency means little. V gene TRBV6-6 combines with J gene TRBJ2-7; D uncertain. In germline, CDR1 is MNHNY, CDR2 SVGAGI (reference sequence). CDR3 length: 11 amino acids. The V end lost 6 bases, the J end lost 5 bases, and 8 bases lay between the germline ends. The CDR3 reads CASSSLHEQYF. The DNA of the CDR3 is TGTGCCAGCAGCTCCTTACACGAGCAGTACTTC.

By its share, this clonotype is medium-sized. This beta chain represents an off-target read in a library built for alpha chains; its size is of limited meaning. The rearrangement joins TRBV9 to TRBJ1-1; D is ambiguous. Trimming shortened V by 2 bases and J by 5 bases, and 13 bases separated the two germline ends. This CDR3 contains 14 residues. Germline assignment: CDR1 SGDLS and CDR2 YYNGEE. CDR3 residues: CASSVELRETEAFF. The CDR3 bases are TGTGCCAGCAGCGTCGAGTTGAGGGAAACTGAAGCTTTCTTT.

Note on this clonotype: This beta chain appears as a stray read in a library generated for alpha chains; its size is not informative. The gene calls are TRBV20-1 and TRBJ2-3; D ambiguous. The CDR3 totals 11 residues. Germline V gives CDR1 DFQATT, CDR2 SNEGSKA (reference sequence). DNA for the CDR3: TGCAGCCGTCTCCTTCTAGATACGCAGTATTTT. Protein: CSRLLLDTQYF.

There are a few counts of this clonotype. This beta chain turned up in a library designed for alpha chains; as an off-target read, its abundance says little. This sequence joins TRBV29-1 and TRBJ2-1; D is ambiguous. Germline V gene lookup returns CDR1 SQVTM and CDR2 ANQGSEA. The CDR3 is made up of 9 amino acids. Trimming stripped 6 bases from V and 10 bases from J, with 7 bases between. The CDR3 DNA follows: TGCAGCGTAGAGGAGGAGCAGTTCTTC. Translated: CSVEEEQFF.

This clonotype was detected ten times or more. This beta chain lies outside the target of a library built for alpha chains; its clone size means little. The chain joins TRBV20-1 to TRBJ2-4, with D perhaps given as TRBD1 or TRBD2 (5 bases each). Germline V gives CDR1 DFQATT, CDR2 SNEGSKA (reference sequence). V lost 3 bases to trimming and J lost 5 bases, with 11 bases between them. CDR3 size: 13 residues. In DNA form, the CDR3 reads TGCAGTGCTAGGGTAGTGGGGGAAAACATTCAGTACTTC. It encodes CSARVVGENIQYF.

This clonotype is classed as medium-sized. Because this beta chain is a stray read in a library intended to capture alpha chains, its abundance should not be given much weight. The gene calls are TRBV2 and TRBJ2-2, with a possible D match to TRBD1 (5 bases). CDR3 length: 15 amino acids. The V gene lost 4 bases and the J gene lost 3 bases, with 12 bases spanning the gap. The germline V gene encodes CDR1 SNHLY and CDR2 FYNNEI. This CDR3 reads CASSGLGPYTGELFF. Here the CDR3 DNA reads TGTGCCAGCAGTGGCCTGGGGCCCTACACCGGGGAGCTGTTTTTT.

In its sample, this clonotype was seen many times. In a library made to pick up alpha chains, this beta chain is a stray read with a size that means little. V and J are TRBV6-2 or TRBV6-3 and TRBJ2-2; TRBD2 aligns across 14 bases. Germline CDR1 reads MNHEY; CDR2 reads SVGEGT. The CDR3 contains 18 residues. J was trimmed by 4 bases and V by 0 bases; bases with no gene match: 4. In DNA form, the CDR3 reads TGTGCCAGCAGTTACTCGGGACTAGCGGGAGTCGCCACCGGGGAGCTGTTTTTT. Protein product: CASSYSGLAGVATGELFF.

At least ten counts were recorded for this clonotype. Since the library was made to target alpha chains, this beta chain is a stray read and its abundance is not meaningful. The V and J genes are TRBV7-2 and TRBJ1-5; perhaps TRBD1 as D (6 bases). This CDR3 contains 15 residues. V shed 1 base and J shed 3 bases, with 10 bases lying between them. Germline assignment: CDR1 SGHTA and CDR2 FQGNSA. This chain's CDR3 is CASSLVGAPNQPQHF. CDR3 in DNA: TGTGCCAGCAGCTTAGTGGGGGCCCCCAATCAGCCCCAGCATTTT.

This clonotype was seen ten or more times. This beta chain was picked up by a library intended for alpha chains and is off target, so its count carries little meaning. The chain links TRBV20-1 to TRBJ1-6, with 7 bases aligning to TRBD1. V shed 2 bases and J 10 bases; nucleotides not matched to a gene: 11. The CDR3 covers 15 residues. Germline CDR1 DFQATT, CDR2 SNEGSKA (reference sequence). For the CDR3, the DNA is TGCAGTGCTAGATTCAAAACAGGGGCCGGCTCACCCCTCCACTTT. Protein sequence: CSARFKTGAGSPLHF.

By proportion, this clonotype is large. This beta chain is off target for a library built for alpha chains, so its abundance means little. This sequence joins TRBV7-9 and TRBJ2-1; D gene uncertain. The germline V gene has CDR1 SEHNR and CDR2 FQNEAQ (reference sequence). V was cut by 8 bases and J by 2 bases, with 7 bases left in between. This CDR3 comprises 12 residues. As DNA, the CDR3 is TGTGCCAGCGGTACGCCCTACAATGAGCAGTTCTTC. Protein sequence: CASGTPYNEQFF.

By share, this clonotype counts as medium-sized. Since the library was made to target alpha chains, this beta chain is a stray read and its abundance is not meaningful. The J gene is TRBJ1-6, the V gene TRBV10-3; 7 bases align to TRBD1. The junction had 4 bases not matched to a gene; V was cut back by 0 bases and J by 8 bases. From germline, CDR1 is ENHRY and CDR2 SYGVKD. The CDR3 spans 15 residues. This CDR3 reads CAISESRQGHSPLHF. DNA of the CDR3: TGTGCCATCAGTGAGTCGAGACAGGGACATTCACCCCTCCACTTT.

As to this clonotype: This beta chain is off target for a library built for alpha chains, so its abundance means little. V gene TRBV10-3 combines with J gene TRBJ1-1; 7 nucleotides align to TRBD1. J lost 1 base, V lost 6 bases, and 5 bases had no gene match. Germline CDR1 reads ENHRY; CDR2 reads SYGVKD. The CDR3 is 14 residues long. The CDR3, as DNA: TGTGCCATCAGACCCGGGACAGCGAACACTGAAGCTTTCTTT. Translating it yields CAIRPGTANTEAFF.

This clonotype counts as medium-sized. Little can be read into the size of this beta chain, an off-target read in a library designed for alpha chains. The chain recombines TRBV12-3 or TRBV12-4 with TRBJ2-1; 11 bases match TRBD2. With 7 bases clipped from V and 7 bases from J, the junction kept 15 bases outside the gene matches. This CDR3 comprises 17 residues. The CDR3 nucleotides are TGTGCCAGCACCCCGGGGGTAGCGGGGGGGCCTAGGAATGAGCAGTTCTTC. Its protein is CASTPGVAGGPRNEQFF.

Relative to its sample, this clonotype is medium-sized. Being off target in a library aimed at alpha chains, this beta chain has a size of little meaning. This chain uses TRBV4-2 with TRBJ2-3; TRBD2 matches at 8 bases. V trimming: 0 bases; J trimming: 2 bases; junction bases outside the gene matches: 7. The CDR3 spans 17 residues. Germline V gene lookup returns CDR1 LGHNA and CDR2 YNFKEQ. CDR3 amino acids: CASSQDVAGGATDTQYF. The CDR3 bases are TGTGCCAGCAGCCAAGATGTGGCGGGGGGCGCCACAGATACGCAGTATTTT.

Worth noting for this clonotype: A read error may account for a junction end that differs from germline. This beta chain turned up in a library designed for alpha chains; as an off-target read, its abundance says little. The chain employs TRBV2 and TRBJ2-7; 7 bases line up with TRBD1. CDR1 SNHLY and CDR2 FYNNEI come from the germline V gene. The CDR3 loop spans 14 amino acids. The CDR3 loop is CASTDRVSSSGVNF. The DNA of the CDR3 is TGTGCCAGCACCGACAGGGTCTCCTCTTCTGGAGTCAACTTC.

This clonotype is deemed large. A read error may account for a junction end that differs from germline. The library was prepared for alpha chains; this beta chain is a stray read, so its frequency means little. CDR3 DNA sequence: TGTGCTAGCAGCCCGACGAGCAGGGCCAATGAGCAGTTCTTC. Translating it yields CASSPTSRANEQFF. The chain joins TRBV7-7 to TRBJ2-1; weak D call: TRBD1 (5 bases). The CDR3 spans 14 residues. Germline values: CDR1 SSHAT, CDR2 FNYEAQ (reference sequence).

This clonotype is classed as medium-sized. Because the library targeted alpha chains, this beta chain is an off-target read whose size means little. This chain links TRBV7-6 with TRBJ2-1; perhaps TRBD2 as D (7 bases). CDR1 SGHVS and CDR2 FNYEAQ come from the germline V gene. The CDR3 loop spans 17 amino acids. The ends were cut back, 4 bases at V and 1 base at J, with 17 bases in the middle. The CDR3 loop is CASSWALGGTSYNEQFF. The CDR3 DNA is TGTGCCAGCAGCTGGGCCCTCGGGGGGACATCCTACAATGAGCAGTTCTTC.

This clonotype is large in the sample. This beta chain lies outside the target of a library built for alpha chains; its clone size means little. J is TRBJ1-1 and V is TRBV6-1, with TRBD1 identical over 8 bases. With 0 bases clipped from V and 6 bases from J, the junction kept 9 bases outside the gene matches. Germline lookup yields CDR1 MNHNS and CDR2 SASEGT. The CDR3 extends over 16 amino acids. The CDR3 DNA follows: TGTGCCAGCAGTGAAGCGGGAAATCAGGGGGCGGCTGAAGCTTTCTTT. It yields the protein CASSEAGNQGAAEAFF.

At least ten counts were recorded for this clonotype. This beta chain came through as a stray read in a library set up for alpha chains, and its size says little. The CDR3 sequence: CASRPGQGASGELFF. In nucleotides, the CDR3 is TGTGCCAGCAGGCCGGGACAGGGGGCGTCCGGGGAGCTGTTTTTT. V and J are TRBV6-6 and TRBJ2-2; 12 bases agree with TRBD1. V gave up 6 bases and J gave up 6 bases; unmatched junction bases: 5. Per germline, CDR1 MNHNY and CDR2 SVGAGI (reference sequence). The length of the CDR3 is 15 residues.

This clonotype was picked up a small number of times. The library was built for alpha chains, so this beta chain is an off-target read and its size means little. The rearrangement uses TRBV2 and TRBJ2-1; the match to TRBD1 covers 9 bases. The CDR3 has 14 residues. V gave up 9 bases and J gave up 3 bases; unmatched junction bases: 6. Germline V gene sequence: CDR1 SNHLY, CDR2 FYNNEI. CDR3 residues: CASLGQGFYNEQFF. CDR3 coding DNA: TGTGCCAGTTTGGGACAGGGTTTCTACAATGAGCAGTTCTTC.

Of note for this clonotype: This beta chain is off target for a library built for alpha chains, so its abundance means little. The J gene is TRBJ2-7, the V gene TRBV20-1; tentative D call: TRBD1 (6 bases). This CDR3 spans 10 amino acids. Germline CDR1 DFQATT, CDR2 SNEGSKA (reference sequence). Deletions cut 8 bases from V and 6 bases from J, with 11 bases between. In DNA, the CDR3 is TGCAGTACACAGGGTGCCGAGCAGTACTTC. Translating gives CSTQGAEQYF.

Notes on this clonotype: This beta chain was picked up by a library intended for alpha chains and is off target, so its count carries little meaning. This chain links TRBV10-1 with TRBJ2-5; tentative D call: TRBD1 (6 bases). This CDR3 spans 15 amino acids. Germline values: CDR1 WNHNN, CDR2 SYGVQD (reference sequence). Trimming removed 0 bases from V and 1 base from J, with 9 bases in between. The CDR3 coding sequence is TGCGCCAGCAGTGAGTCTGGACAGCTCCAAGAGACCCAGTACTTC. Translating it yields CASSESGQLQETQYF.